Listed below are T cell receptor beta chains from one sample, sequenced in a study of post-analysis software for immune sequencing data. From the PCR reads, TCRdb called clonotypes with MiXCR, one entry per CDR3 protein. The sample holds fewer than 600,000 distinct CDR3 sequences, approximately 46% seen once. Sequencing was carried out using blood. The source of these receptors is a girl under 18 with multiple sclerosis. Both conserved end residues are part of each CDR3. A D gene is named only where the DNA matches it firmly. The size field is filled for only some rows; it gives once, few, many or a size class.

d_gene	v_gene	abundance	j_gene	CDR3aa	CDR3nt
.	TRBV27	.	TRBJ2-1	CASSYRYLGGAVNEQFF	TGTGCCAGCAGCTATCGGTACCTGGGGGGGGCGGTCAATGAGCAGTTCTTC
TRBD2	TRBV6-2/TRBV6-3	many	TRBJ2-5	CASSPGLAGETQYF	TGTGCCAGCAGCCCAGGACTAGCGGGAGAGACCCAGTACTTC
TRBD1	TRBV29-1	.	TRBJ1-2	CSVLDRTGYGYTF	TGCAGCGTCCTGGACAGGACGGGCTATGGCTACACCTTC
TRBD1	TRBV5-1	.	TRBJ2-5	CASSFRQGAEETQYF	TGCGCCAGCAGCTTCCGACAGGGGGCGGAGGAGACCCAGTACTTC
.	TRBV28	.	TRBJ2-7	CASSPAASEPYEQYF	TGTGCCAGCAGCCCGGCGGCTAGCGAACCATACGAGCAGTACTTC
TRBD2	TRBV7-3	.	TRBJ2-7	CASSLRSAAGEVGEQYF	TGTGCCAGCAGCTTAAGGTCAGCGGCGGGAGAGGTCGGCGAGCAGTACTTC
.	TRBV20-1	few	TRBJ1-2	CSARDRELGGYTF	TGCAGTGCTAGAGACAGGGAACTTGGTGGCTACACCTTC
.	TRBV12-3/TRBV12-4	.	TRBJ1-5	CGSTNGAGRGNQPQHF	TGTGGCAGCACAAATGGGGCAGGGCGAGGAAATCAGCCCCAGCATTTT
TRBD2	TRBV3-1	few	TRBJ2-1	CASSPGTSGDPYNEQFF	TGTGCCAGCAGCCCCGGGACTAGCGGGGACCCCTACAATGAGCAGTTCTTC
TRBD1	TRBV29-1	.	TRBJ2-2	CSVDRTGLGELFF	TGCAGCGTCGATAGGACAGGGCTCGGGGAGCTGTTTTTT
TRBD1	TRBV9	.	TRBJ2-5	CASSVRQGETQYF	TGTGCCAGCAGCGTTCGACAGGGGGAGACCCAGTACTTC
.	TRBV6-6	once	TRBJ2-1	CASSSQTRSYNEQFF	TGTGCCAGCAGTTCTCAGACTAGGTCCTACAATGAGCAGTTCTTC
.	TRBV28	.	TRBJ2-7	CASRGIQTFTYEQYF	TGTGCCAGCAGAGGAATCCAGACATTTACCTACGAGCAGTACTTC
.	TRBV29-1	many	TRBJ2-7	CSVEDTLAYEQYF	TGCAGCGTTGAAGATACACTCGCCTACGAGCAGTACTTC
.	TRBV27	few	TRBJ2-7	CASSSGGGVYEQYF	TGTGCCAGCAGTTCGGGGGGCGGTGTCTACGAGCAGTACTTC
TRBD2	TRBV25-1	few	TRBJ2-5	CASGELAGVRETQYF	TGTGCCAGCGGGGAACTAGCGGGAGTGCGAGAGACCCAGTACTTC
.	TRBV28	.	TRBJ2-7	CASSYAGPYEQYF	TGTGCCAGCAGTTACGCAGGACCTTACGAGCAGTACTTC
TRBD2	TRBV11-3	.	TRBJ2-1	CASSLIAGAPSNEQFF	TGTGCCAGCAGCTTAATAGCGGGAGCGCCGTCCAATGAGCAGTTCTTC
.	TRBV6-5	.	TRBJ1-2	CATRDTYYGYTF	TGTGCCACCCGGGACACCTACTATGGCTACACCTTC
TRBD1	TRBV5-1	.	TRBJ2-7	CASSQGQGSDEQYF	TGCGCCAGCAGCCAAGGACAGGGATCGGACGAGCAGTACTTC
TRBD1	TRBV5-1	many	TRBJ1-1	CASSLGTGGTEAFF	TGCGCCAGCAGTTTAGGGACAGGGGGAACTGAAGCTTTCTTT
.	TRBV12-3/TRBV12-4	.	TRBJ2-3	CASGAGSTQYF	TGTGCCAGCGGGGCGGGTTCTACGCAGTATTTT
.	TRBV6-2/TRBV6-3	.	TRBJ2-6	CASSYSPGANILTF	TGTGCCAGCAGTTACTCCCCTGGGGCCAACATCCTGACTTTC
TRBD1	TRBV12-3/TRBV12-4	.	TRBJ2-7	CASSLIDRAYEQYF	TGTGCCAGCAGTTTGATCGACAGGGCTTACGAGCAGTACTTC
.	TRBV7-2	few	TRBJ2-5	CASSPAGMETQYF	TGTGCCAGCAGCCCGGCGGGCATGGAGACCCAGTACTTC
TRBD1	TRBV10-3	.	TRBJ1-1	CAISDRSAGGLSEAFF	TGTGCCATCAGTGACCGTTCAGCAGGGGGCCTCTCTGAAGCTTTCTTT